Shown below are 13 T cell receptor beta chains from a single sample sequenced in a study of control samples from healthy donors and cancer patients. Sequencing was performed with immunoSEQ multiplex PCR; in TCRdb, only in-frame clones are kept and a portion is missing. The table records about 120,000 clones, roughly 91% of them present only once. Sequencing was carried out using PBMCs. These receptors originate from a man over 45 with head and neck cancer.

This sequence joins TRBV5-6 and TRBJ2-5, with D perhaps TRBD1 or TRBD2 (6 bases each). CDR1 and CDR2 (germline): SGHDT, YYEEEE. CDR3 length equals 14 residues. With 2 bases removed from V and 5 bases from J, the gap between germline ends came to 13 bases. The CDR3 sequence is CASSFFGGVETQYF. The CDR3 region has the DNA TGTGCCAGCAGCTTTTTCGGGGGCGTGGAGACCCAGTACTTC.

The rearrangement uses TRBV7-2 and TRBJ2-7; D possibly corresponds to TRBD2 (5 bases). Germline assignment: CDR1 SGHTA and CDR2 FQGNSA. The CDR3 loop spans 15 amino acids. Trimming removed 1 base from V and 6 bases from J, with 16 bases in between. Here the CDR3 DNA reads TGTGCCAGCAGCTTAGATCCGCGAGAGGGCGGCGAGCAGTACTTC. Amino acids: CASSLDPREGGEQYF.

J is TRBJ2-7 and V is TRBV5-8; 8 bases match TRBD1. This CDR3 has 13 amino acids. V gave up 6 bases and J gave up 2 bases; unmatched junction bases: 4. Looked up from germline, CDR1 is SGHTS and CDR2 is YDEGEE. CDR3 sequence reads: CASNDRGAYEQYF. CDR3 sequence (DNA): TGTGCCAGCAATGACAGGGGAGCCTACGAGCAGTACTTC.

The chain uses TRBV4-1 and TRBJ2-5, with a tentative D call TRBD2 (5 bases). Trimming removed 1 base from V and 7 bases from J, with 16 bases in between. CDR1 and CDR2 from the germline V gene are MGHRA and YSYEKL. This CDR3 contains 15 residues. The CDR3 here is CASSQGLLSGGTQYF. CDR3 in DNA: TGCGCCAGCAGCCAAGGCCTCTTGAGTGGAGGGACCCAGTACTTC.

The chain is built from TRBV11-2 and TRBJ2-1; D is unclear. The CDR3 runs 17 residues. The V end lost 6 bases, the J end lost 0 bases, and 18 bases lay between the germline ends. In germline, CDR1 is SGHAT, CDR2 FQNNGV. CDR3 amino acids: CASRLSPGRSSYNEQFF. CDR3 bases: TGTGCCAGCAGACTATCCCCCGGCCGCAGCTCCTACAATGAGCAGTTCTTC.

The chain joins TRBV5-8 to TRBJ1-1; TRBD1 agrees at 7 bases. The CDR3 extends over 15 amino acids. Germline loops: CDR1 SGHTS, CDR2 YDEGEE. Losses at the gene ends were 5 bases for V and 2 bases for J; bases not matched to a gene: 9. The CDR3 reads CASSTGALINTEAFF. The CDR3 region has the DNA TGTGCCAGCAGTACAGGGGCCCTCATTAACACTGAAGCTTTCTTT.

V usage is TRBV5-4 and J usage is TRBJ2-3; 8 bases are a match to TRBD2. V lost 2 bases and J lost 7; bases outside the gene matches: 9. The CDR3 loop spans 15 amino acids. Germline-derived CDR1 and CDR2 are SGHNT and YYREEE (reference sequence). The CDR3 spells CASSLNSGEGNTQYF. CDR3 sequence (DNA): TGTGCCAGCAGCTTAAATAGCGGGGAAGGAAATACGCAGTATTTT.

The J gene is TRBJ2-1, the V gene TRBV18, with D possibly being TRBD1 (5 bases). The germline gives CDR1 KGHSH, CDR2 LQKENI. The CDR3 is 15 amino acids. V lost 6 bases and J 7 bases, leaving 19 bases between the germline ends. This CDR3 reads CASSPTRAPSNEQFF. The CDR3 region has the DNA TGTGCCAGCTCTCCCACCAGGGCCCCCTCTAATGAGCAGTTCTTC.

The rearrangement uses TRBV7-8 and TRBJ1-2; a possible D gene is TRBD1 (6 bases). Looked up from germline, CDR1 is SGHVS and CDR2 is FQNEAQ. The length of the CDR3 is 14 residues. Trimming removed 5 bases from V and 1 base from J, with 11 bases in between. The CDR3 sequence is CASSADRNNYGYTF. The CDR3 nucleotides are TGTGCCAGCAGCGCAGACAGGAATAACTATGGCTACACCTTC.

The rearrangement uses TRBV7-7 and TRBJ2-1; weak D call: TRBD2 (7 bases). Trimming shortened V by 5 bases and J by 10 bases, and 24 bases separated the two germline ends. This CDR3 is 16 amino acids long. Germline V CDR1 and CDR2: SSHAT, FNYEAQ (reference sequence). The CDR3 nucleotides read TGTGCCAGCAGCCCCAGGTGGCGGGGGCCAATGGGGGAGCAGTTCTTC. This codes for CASSPRWRGPMGEQFF.

The chain links TRBV30 to TRBJ2-3; D is unclear. CDR1 and CDR2 from the germline V gene are GTSNPN and SVGIG (reference sequence). The CDR3 extends over 10 amino acids. V lost 6 bases and J lost 6, with 7 bases in between. CDR3 sequence reads: CACGRDTQYF. The CDR3 nucleotides are TGTGCCTGTGGCAGGGATACGCAGTATTTT.

This clone is a singleton in its sample. The rearrangement links TRBV28 to TRBJ2-7; D may be TRBD2 (7 bases). The germline V and J ends were trimmed by 2 bases and 4 bases, with 18 bases remaining between them. Germline loops: CDR1 MDHEN, CDR2 SYDVKM. This CDR3 comprises 16 residues. CDR3: CASSLDRGALTYEQYF. In DNA form, the CDR3 reads TGTGCCAGCAGTTTAGACCGGGGGGCTCTTACGTACGAGCAGTACTTC.

The chain has TRBV9 and TRBJ2-6; possible D gene TRBD1, 6 bases. CDR3 length: 16 amino acids. The V gene lost 0 bases and the J gene lost 1 base, with 8 bases spanning the gap. The V gene's germline CDR1 is SGDLS and CDR2 YYNGEE. This CDR3 reads CASSVGGRSGANVLTF. CDR3 nucleotides: TGTGCCAGCAGCGTAGGGGGGCGGTCTGGGGCCAACGTCCTGACTTTC.